Listed below are T cell receptor beta chains from one sample, sequenced in a study of patients and donors after allogeneic stem cell transplantation. TCRdb processed the RT-PCR reads anew with MiXCR; each CDR3 protein has one entry. The data hold about 200,000 distinct CDR3 sequences, with 35% to 45% observed a single time. What was sequenced was blood, either unsorted or a sorted T cell fraction (not recorded which). The receptors here all came from a human donor who was either an allogeneic HSCT recipient or a stem cell or donor lymphocyte infusion donor (not recorded which). It is not recorded whose cells these are; they may come from a transplant donor. CDR3s include the opening cysteine and the closing phenylalanine or tryptophan. A D gene is named only where the DNA matches it firmly. Size is stated for part of the rows, as once, few or many counts, or as a class when the clone is expanded.

j_gene: TRBJ1-5
v_gene: TRBV20-1
abundance: .
d_gene: TRBD1
CDR3aa: CSAIKTGRQPQHF
CDR3nt: TGCAGTGCCATAAAGACAGGGCGTCAGCCCCAGCATTTT

j_gene: TRBJ2-2
v_gene: TRBV11-3
abundance: once
d_gene: .
CDR3aa: CASSPRQDANTGELFF
CDR3nt: TGTGCCAGCAGCCCCCGACAAGACGCGAACACCGGGGAGCTGTTTTTT

j_gene: TRBJ2-1
v_gene: TRBV30
abundance: few
d_gene: .
CDR3aa: CAYDGAAYNEQFF
CDR3nt: TGTGCTTACGACGGGGCGGCTTACAATGAGCAGTTCTTC

j_gene: TRBJ1-6
v_gene: TRBV29-1
abundance: .
d_gene: .
CDR3aa: CRTPPGRHNSPLHF
CDR3nt: TGCAGGACCCCCCCGGGGCGTCATAATTCACCCCTCCACTTT

j_gene: TRBJ2-1
v_gene: TRBV3-1
abundance: .
d_gene: .
CDR3aa: CASSQGGYNEQFF
CDR3nt: TGCGCCAGCAGCCAAGGGGGTTACAATGAGCAGTTCTTC

j_gene: TRBJ1-2
v_gene: TRBV29-1
abundance: few
d_gene: .
CDR3aa: CSAGTGGRYGYTF
CDR3nt: TGCAGCGCCGGGACTGGGGGACGGTATGGCTACACCTTC

j_gene: TRBJ1-6
v_gene: TRBV27
abundance: .
d_gene: .
CDR3aa: CASSLRAKGYNSPLHF
CDR3nt: TGTGCCAGCAGTTTACGGGCGAAGGGGTATAATTCACCCCTCCACTTT

j_gene: TRBJ1-1
v_gene: TRBV24-1
abundance: few
d_gene: .
CDR3aa: CATSGGNTEAFF
CDR3nt: TGTGCCACCAGTGGCGGGAACACTGAAGCTTTCTTT

j_gene: TRBJ1-1
v_gene: TRBV18
abundance: .
d_gene: .
CDR3aa: CASSPSQGEAFF
CDR3nt: TGTGCCAGCTCACCATCTCAGGGAGAAGCTTTCTTT

j_gene: TRBJ1-1
v_gene: TRBV7-9
abundance: few
d_gene: .
CDR3aa: CASSSNRPPVVYTEAFF
CDR3nt: TGTGCCAGCAGCTCAAACAGGCCACCCGTCGTGTACACTGAAGCTTTCTTT

j_gene: TRBJ1-5
v_gene: TRBV12-3/TRBV12-4
abundance: many
d_gene: .
CDR3aa: CASSPGLTIQPQHF
CDR3nt: TGTGCCAGCAGTCCCGGGCTAACGATCCAGCCCCAGCATTTT

j_gene: TRBJ2-1
v_gene: TRBV7-2
abundance: many
d_gene: .
CDR3aa: CASSNWYNEQFF
CDR3nt: TGTGCCAGCAGCAATTGGTACAATGAGCAGTTCTTC

j_gene: TRBJ1-1
v_gene: TRBV29-1
abundance: few
d_gene: .
CDR3aa: CSVNRSGRANTEAFF
CDR3nt: TGCAGTGTAAACCGATCGGGACGGGCGAACACTGAAGCTTTCTTT

j_gene: TRBJ1-2
v_gene: TRBV7-9
abundance: .
d_gene: .
CDR3aa: CASSLDSEETFYGYTF
CDR3nt: TGTGCCAGCAGCTTGGACAGCGAGGAAACCTTCTATGGCTACACCTTC

j_gene: TRBJ2-7
v_gene: TRBV5-1
abundance: .
d_gene: .
CDR3aa: CASSFYGSYEQYF
CDR3nt: TGCGCCAGCAGCTTTTACGGCTCCTACGAGCAGTACTTC

j_gene: TRBJ1-5
v_gene: TRBV20-1
abundance: .
d_gene: .
CDR3aa: CSARMDNQPQHF
CDR3nt: TGCAGTGCTAGAATGGACAATCAGCCCCAGCATTTT

j_gene: TRBJ1-1
v_gene: TRBV19
abundance: .
d_gene: .
CDR3aa: CASSTGTIPPEAFF
CDR3nt: TGTGCCAGTAGTACCGGGACAATACCTCCGGAAGCTTTCTTT

j_gene: TRBJ2-5
v_gene: TRBV18
abundance: .
d_gene: .
CDR3aa: CASSPLLRETQYF
CDR3nt: TGTGCCAGCTCACCACTCCTCCGGGAGACCCAGTACTTC

j_gene: TRBJ2-7
v_gene: TRBV20-1
abundance: .
d_gene: TRBD2
CDR3aa: CSARDLVLAGNYEQYF
CDR3nt: TGCAGTGCTAGAGATCTGGTACTAGCGGGGAATTACGAGCAGTACTTC

j_gene: TRBJ1-2
v_gene: TRBV6-1
abundance: .
d_gene: .
CDR3aa: CASSDPAGEIGYTF
CDR3nt: TGTGCCAGCAGTGACCCGGCAGGGGAGATCGGCTACACCTTC

j_gene: TRBJ2-1
v_gene: TRBV7-2
abundance: .
d_gene: .
CDR3aa: CASSLMQGNYNEQFF
CDR3nt: TGTGCCAGCAGCTTAATGCAGGGGAACTACAATGAGCAGTTCTTC

j_gene: TRBJ2-3
v_gene: TRBV12-3/TRBV12-4
abundance: .
d_gene: TRBD2
CDR3aa: CASSQRTRPSTDTQYF
CDR3nt: TGTGCCAGCAGCCAGAGGACTAGGCCTAGCACAGATACGCAGTATTTT

j_gene: TRBJ2-2
v_gene: TRBV29-1
abundance: .
d_gene: .
CDR3aa: CSVEEQANTGELFF
CDR3nt: TGCAGCGTTGAAGAACAGGCGAACACCGGGGAGCTGTTTTTT

j_gene: TRBJ2-7
v_gene: TRBV20-1
abundance: few
d_gene: TRBD1
CDR3aa: CSAARQGAEQYF
CDR3nt: TGCAGTGCTGCGCGACAGGGGGCCGAGCAGTACTTC

j_gene: TRBJ1-1
v_gene: TRBV5-6
abundance: few
d_gene: TRBD1
CDR3aa: CASSFGDRKVNTEAFF
CDR3nt: TGTGCCAGCAGCTTTGGGGACAGGAAGGTGAACACTGAAGCTTTCTTT

j_gene: TRBJ2-5
v_gene: TRBV15
abundance: .
d_gene: .
CDR3aa: CASVQAGQETQYF
CDR3nt: TGTGCCTCCGTCCAGGCGGGGCAAGAGACCCAGTACTTC

j_gene: TRBJ2-1
v_gene: TRBV12-3/TRBV12-4
abundance: .
d_gene: .
CDR3aa: CASSFGSHSYNEQFF
CDR3nt: TGTGCCAGCAGTTTTGGCAGCCACTCCTACAATGAGCAGTTCTTC

j_gene: TRBJ2-3
v_gene: TRBV12-3/TRBV12-4
abundance: .
d_gene: TRBD2
CDR3aa: CASSLVGTSESDTQYF
CDR3nt: TGTGCCAGCAGTTTAGTGGGGACTAGCGAATCAGATACGCAGTATTTT

j_gene: TRBJ1-5
v_gene: TRBV9
abundance: few
d_gene: .
CDR3aa: CASSVGGRRYQPQHF
CDR3nt: TGTGCCAGCAGCGTAGGAGGCCGAAGGTACCAGCCCCAGCATTTT

j_gene: TRBJ1-2
v_gene: TRBV7-2
abundance: .
d_gene: .
CDR3aa: CASSLGVGAGYGYTF
CDR3nt: TGTGCCAGCAGCTTAGGGGTGGGCGCGGGATATGGCTACACCTTC

j_gene: TRBJ1-5
v_gene: TRBV6-2/TRBV6-3
abundance: once
d_gene: .
CDR3aa: CASSYLHPDGFGQPQHF
CDR3nt: TGTGCCAGCAGTTACCTCCACCCCGATGGGTTCGGGCAGCCCCAGCATTTT

j_gene: TRBJ2-3
v_gene: TRBV30
abundance: .
d_gene: .
CDR3aa: CAWTFTDTQYF
CDR3nt: TGTGCCTGGACCTTTACAGATACGCAGTATTTT

j_gene: TRBJ1-5
v_gene: TRBV20-1
abundance: .
d_gene: .
CDR3aa: CSARQGWQPQHF
CDR3nt: TGCAGTGCTAGGCAGGGTTGGCAGCCCCAGCATTTT

j_gene: TRBJ1-1
v_gene: TRBV6-5
abundance: .
d_gene: .
CDR3aa: CASSHGSEAFF
CDR3nt: TGTGCCAGCAGTCATGGCAGTGAAGCTTTCTTT

j_gene: TRBJ2-2
v_gene: TRBV7-8
abundance: few
d_gene: .
CDR3aa: CASSLGPATGELFF
CDR3nt: TGTGCCAGCAGCTTAGGACCGGCGACCGGGGAGCTGTTTTTT